This T cell receptor beta chain was recorded in a study of radiotherapy plus CTLA-4 blockade in lung cancer (dated by TCRdb to the late 2010s). Context from the whole study: Objective responses occurred in about 19% of enrolled patients, and approximately 34% achieved disease control. Broad study findings and their caveats: The strongest predictors of response, as reported, were early dynamic changes in blood T cell clones along with a rise in serum interferon-beta after radiation. TCR clones derived from tumors expanded in peripheral blood after treatment with radiotherapy and ipilimumab.

The library came from the immunoSEQ multiplex PCR assay. The table comes from immuneACCESS by way of TCRdb, which keeps in-frame sequences with V and J called. Part of the clones is missing from these tables; in studies checked, under half for an unresolved V gene and the rest for unknown reasons. The sample table holds fewer than 100,000 clones, of which more than 80% were seen once. 0.79% of the sample is in the top ten clones. The study tested focal radiation therapy combined with CTLA-4 blockade (ipilimumab) in patients with chemo-refractory metastatic non-small-cell lung cancer. This clone showed up just once. Its antigen specificity is not known. No per-base quality is available; no much larger clone lies one base away. CDR1 and CDR2, per the germline V gene, are SGHTA and FQGTGA. Ends trimmed: V by 4 bases, J by 4 bases; bases unmatched to a gene: 8. The cysteine opens and the phenylalanine closes a CDR3 of 17 amino acids. The read is trimmed to its CDR3 DNA, 51 bases read in frame from base 1.

The chain links TRBV7-3 with TRBJ2-2; 11 nucleotides in the junction match TRBD1. The input for sequencing was peripheral blood, taken from a patient treated with radiotherapy plus ipilimumab. This sequence was found in a human donor with non-small cell lung cancer who had stable disease on radiotherapy plus ipilimumab. The nucleotides read TGTGCCAGCAGCTACTCCTCCGGGACAGGGGGCACCGGGGAGCTGTTTTTT. Its product reads: CASSYSSGTGGTGELFF.